This TCR beta chain was recovered during a study of blood T cell repertoires in COVID-19. Study context: The study drew acute and convalescent COVID-19 samples from the United States, Italy and Spain.

The table came from immunoSEQ multiplex PCR; TCRdb's copy has only in-frame clones and leaves some out. The sample has about 160,000 clones; about 85% are singletons. The receptor was derived from a woman aged 45-59 years with COVID-19, enrolled during active disease. The sequencing sample was made of peripheral blood.

This CDR3 is CAWSVRDRRLGGELFF. The CDR3 DNA is TGTGCCTGGAGTGTAAGAGACAGGAGGTTGGGCGGGGAGCTGTTTTTT. This chain links TRBV30 with TRBJ2-2, with D perhaps matching TRBD1 (6 bases). Trimming took 0 bases from V and 7 from J, leaving 18 bases between them. Germline CDR1 GTSNPN, CDR2 SVGIG (reference sequence). The CDR3 has 16 amino acids.